Below, 21 T cell receptor beta chains from the same sample are listed, as sequenced in a study of naive and memory T cell subsets. An equimolar mix of two oligonucleotides served as the beta constant-region primer for TRBC1 and TRBC2. One entry per CDR3 protein, called by TCRdb with MiXCR from the UMI-ligation and nested PCR reads. The repertoire holds around 40,000 distinct CDR3 sequences, with about 14% as singletons. The sample consisted of effector memory CD4+ T cells from blood. Subset in this sample: effector memory, CD45RA- CD27-. The receptors here all came from a human donor in good health.

The rearrangement uses TRBV28 and TRBJ1-5; D is perhaps TRBD1 (5 bases). The CDR3 totals 19 residues. The ends were cut back, 7 bases at V and 0 bases at J, with 25 bases in the middle. Germline CDR1 MDHEN, CDR2 SYDVKM. The CDR3 DNA reads as TGTGCCAGCATCGGGGGAGGGGCCCAATCCTCCTATAGCAATCAGCCCCAGCATTTT. This gives the protein CASIGGGAQSSYSNQPQHF.

The rearrangement links TRBV3-1 to TRBJ1-3; D perhaps matches TRBD1 (6 bases). Germline CDR1 and CDR2: LGHDT and YNNKEL (reference sequence). Trimming cost V 6 bases and J 0 bases, with 15 bases left between them. The CDR3 loop spans 16 amino acids. The CDR3 sequence: CASSEPGENSGNTIYF. DNA for the CDR3: TGTGCCAGCAGTGAGCCAGGGGAGAACTCTGGAAACACCATATATTTT.

The rearrangement uses TRBV29-1 and TRBJ1-1; D may be TRBD1 (6 bases). The germline V and J ends were trimmed by 1 base and 5 bases, with 11 bases remaining between them. The germline CDR1 and CDR2 sequences are SQVTM and ANQGSEA. The CDR3 totals 13 residues. CDR3 amino acids: CSVEGGAGTEAFF. As DNA, the CDR3 is TGCAGCGTTGAAGGGGGGGCAGGGACTGAAGCTTTCTTT.

This chain uses TRBV27 with TRBJ2-2; TRBD2 aligns across 8 bases. CDR1 and CDR2 (germline): MNHEY, SMNVEV (reference sequence). V shed 8 bases and J 4 bases; nucleotides not matched to a gene: 6. The CDR3 length is 14 residues. CDR3 in amino acids: CASSGTSPTGELFF. For the CDR3, the DNA is TGTGCCAGCTCCGGGACTAGTCCCACCGGGGAGCTGTTTTTT.

This clonotype was seen a handful of times. CDR3 residues: CASSLGTDGTGELFF. The CDR3 DNA follows: TGTGCCAGCAGCCTCGGGACAGATGGGACCGGGGAGCTGTTTTTT. The chain combines TRBV3-1 with TRBJ2-2, with 7 bases fitting TRBD1. J gave up 5 bases and V 4 bases, and 7 bases lay outside the gene matches. CDR3 length: 15 residues. Germline loops: CDR1 LGHDT, CDR2 YNNKEL (reference sequence).

The table lists this clonotype with many counts. The chain uses TRBV27 and TRBJ1-6; 8 bases map to TRBD1. The CDR3 loop spans 15 amino acids. Looked up from germline, CDR1 is MNHEY and CDR2 is SMNVEV (reference sequence). J lost 9 bases, V lost 5 bases, and 9 bases had no gene match. CDR3 DNA: TGTGCCAGCAGTACCGAACAGGGGGTACGTTCACCCCTCCACTTT. Residues: CASSTEQGVRSPLHF.

This rearrangement joins TRBV6-4 to TRBJ1-1; D not resolved. V dropped 0 bases and J dropped 1 base, with 6 bases sitting between them. Per the germline V gene, CDR1 is MRHNA and CDR2 is SNTAGT. This CDR3 comprises 14 residues. The CDR3 DNA reads as TGTGCCAGCAGTGACTCGGCCGAGAACACTGAAGCTTTCTTT. This gives the protein CASSDSAENTEAFF.

This clonotype was observed at least ten times. The chain joins TRBV6-1 to TRBJ2-1; D unresolved. CDR3 length: 13 residues. Germline V gene sequence: CDR1 MNHNS, CDR2 SASEGT. V was trimmed by 5 bases and J by 10 bases, leaving 15 bases between them. CDR3 amino acids: CASSKRPAGEQFF. CDR3 in DNA: TGTGCCAGCAGTAAACGCCCCGCCGGGGAGCAGTTCTTC.

This chain links TRBV19 with TRBJ1-2; D may be TRBD1 (5 bases). The CDR3 is made up of 13 amino acids. Germline V gene sequence: CDR1 LNHDA, CDR2 SQIVND (reference sequence). The germline V and J ends were trimmed by 5 bases and 6 bases, with 13 bases remaining between them. The CDR3, as DNA: TGTGCCAGTAGTTCCCAGGGTGTGGATGGCTACACCTTC. This encodes CASSSQGVDGYTF.

This clonotype was picked up a small number of times. V and J are TRBV7-9 and TRBJ1-1, with D possibly TRBD1 on 6 matching bases. Germline assignment: CDR1 SEHNR and CDR2 FQNEAQ (reference sequence). Trimming took 5 bases from V and 11 from J, leaving 18 bases between them. CDR3 length: 13 amino acids. CDR3 in amino acids: CASSHRVLISAFF. CDR3 bases: TGTGCCAGCAGCCACAGGGTTCTGATCTCGGCTTTCTTT.

This clonotype was seen a handful of times. The chain carries TRBV29-1 and TRBJ2-1; TRBD2 agrees at 13 bases. Germline-derived CDR1 and CDR2 are SQVTM and ANQGSEA. The CDR3 is 13 residues long. V was clipped by 5 bases and J by 7 bases; unmatched bases: 2. CDR3 protein: CSVPGLAGNEQFF. The CDR3 DNA follows: TGCAGCGTTCCGGGACTAGCGGGGAATGAGCAGTTCTTC.

The rearrangement joins TRBV20-1 to TRBJ1-5, with 10 bases identical to TRBD1. CDR3 length: 13 amino acids. Unmatched junction bases numbered 4, after V lost 6 bases and J lost 5 bases. Germline V gene data show CDR1 as DFQATT and CDR2 as SNEGSKA (reference sequence). CDR3 DNA sequence: TGCAGTGCAAGCGGGACAGGGGATCAGCCCCAGCATTTT. Its protein product is CSASGTGDQPQHF.

This clonotype turned up a few times. V is TRBV20-1 and J is TRBJ1-5; the D gene is possibly TRBD1 (5 bases). Germline CDR1 DFQATT, CDR2 SNEGSKA (reference sequence). Trimming removed 3 bases at V and 4 bases at J, with 28 bases between. CDR3 length equals 19 residues. DNA for the CDR3: TGCAGTGCTAGTGGCGGTTTTAGTTCGAGGGGAGGAAGGAATCAGCCCCAGCATTTT. Its protein product is CSASGGFSSRGGRNQPQHF.

The chain has TRBV5-5 and TRBJ1-2; a weak D match, TRBD1 (6 bases). Trimming cost V 4 bases and J 5 bases, with 15 bases left between them. This CDR3 has 14 residues. From germline, CDR1 is SGHKS and CDR2 YYEKEE (reference sequence). The CDR3 protein is CASSPRDRQYGYTF. In DNA form, the CDR3 reads TGTGCCAGCAGCCCGCGCGACAGGCAATATGGCTACACCTTC.

This chain joins TRBV7-3 and TRBJ2-2; D uncertain. Per germline, CDR1 SGHTA and CDR2 FQGTGA. Trimming took off 1 base at V and 3 bases at J, with 9 bases between the two ends. The CDR3 is 15 amino acids. The CDR3 loop reads CASSLNGPYTGELFF. DNA of the CDR3: TGTGCCAGCAGCTTAAACGGGCCCTACACCGGGGAGCTGTTTTTT.

This clonotype was seen at least ten times. The rearrangement uses TRBV5-1 and TRBJ2-7; no clear D gene. Germline CDR1 is SGHRS and CDR2 is YFSETQ. This CDR3 is built from 12 residues. V lost 5 bases, J lost 0 bases, and 6 bases lay in between. The CDR3 coding sequence is TGCGCCAGCAGGGCTAGCTCCTACGAGCAGTACTTC. The encoded protein is CASRASSYEQYF. Full variable domain (rest looked up from reference TRBV5-1 and TRBJ2-7): KAGVTQTPRYLIKTRGQQVTLSCSPISGHRSVSWYQQTPGQGLQFLFEYFSETQRNKGNFPGRFSGRQFSNSRSEMNVSTLELGDSALYLCASRASSYEQYFGPGTRLTVT.

This clonotype was recorded many times. This rearrangement joins TRBV11-2 to TRBJ2-1; the D is unclear. V was pared by 5 bases and J by 12 bases, with 14 bases between. The length of the CDR3 is 12 residues. Looked up from germline, CDR1 is SGHAT and CDR2 is FQNNGV. The CDR3 DNA reads TGTGCCAGCAGCCCGGCGACCTTGGGGCAGTTCTTC. Protein product: CASSPATLGQFF. Drawing the rest from reference TRBV11-2 and TRBJ2-1, the complete variable domain is EAGVAQSPRYKIIEKRQSVAFWCNPISGHATLYWYQQILGQGPKLLIQFQNNGVVDDSQLPKDRFSAERLKGVDSTLKIQPAKLEDSAVYLCASSPATLGQFFGPGTRLTVL.

This clonotype was recorded at least ten times. J is TRBJ2-1 and V is TRBV6-5, with D possibly TRBD1 on 6 matching bases. V lost 6 bases and J 4 bases, leaving 13 bases between the germline ends. Germline CDR1 MNHEY, CDR2 SVGAGI. The CDR3 has 14 residues. CDR3 DNA sequence: TGTGCCAGCAGGTCCCTGGGACAATACAATGAGCAGTTCTTC. It yields the protein CASRSLGQYNEQFF.

This clonotype was seen many times. This sequence joins TRBV27 and TRBJ2-7; D uncertain. CDR3 size: 11 residues. Germline loops: CDR1 MNHEY, CDR2 SMNVEV (reference sequence). V was shortened by 3 bases and J by 8 bases, with 8 bases between the two germline ends. The CDR3 protein is CASSLREKQYF. As DNA, the CDR3 is TGTGCCAGCAGTTTGAGAGAGAAGCAGTACTTC.

This clonotype showed up just a few times. The chain uses TRBV24-1 and TRBJ2-2; TRBD2 aligns across 16 bases. Per germline, CDR1 KGHDR and CDR2 SFDVKD. The V gene end was trimmed by 3 bases and the J gene end by 3 bases; junction bases not matched to a gene: 6. The CDR3 contains 19 residues. The CDR3 region is CATSDPGLAGGTDTGELFF. CDR3 DNA sequence: TGTGCCACCAGTGATCCGGGACTAGCGGGAGGGACGGACACCGGGGAGCTGTTTTTT.

The rearrangement uses TRBV5-1 and TRBJ2-7, with 9 bases fitting TRBD1. CDR3 size: 15 residues. Germline V gene sequence: CDR1 SGHRS, CDR2 YFSETQ. V gave up 0 bases and J gave up 5 bases; unmatched junction bases: 6. The CDR3 loop reads CASSLEGTGSHEQYF. Here the CDR3 DNA reads TGCGCCAGCAGCTTGGAAGGGACAGGGTCCCACGAGCAGTACTTC.